This T cell receptor (beta chain) originates from a study of T cell changes during pregnancy in multiple sclerosis. Generated by immunoSEQ multiplex PCR, the TCRdb table keeps only in-frame clones and is missing some. The table has under 15,000 clones, more than 85% seen once. CDR1 is LGHNT and CDR2 is FRNRAP in the germline V gene. The V and J ends lost 3 bases and 6 bases, in that order; junction bases with no gene match: 7. The CDR3 loop spans 15 amino acids. This rearrangement joins TRBV12-5 to TRBJ2-7, with 11 nucleotides matching TRBD2. The sample consisted of CD8+ T cells from peripheral blood mononuclear cells, taken in the second trimester of pregnancy. The sequence was collected from a female donor in good health, enrolled as a control in a pregnancy study. CDR3 protein: CASGFLAGGPGEQYF. In DNA, the CDR3 is TGTGCTAGTGGTTTCTTAGCGGGAGGGCCAGGCGAGCAGTACTTC.